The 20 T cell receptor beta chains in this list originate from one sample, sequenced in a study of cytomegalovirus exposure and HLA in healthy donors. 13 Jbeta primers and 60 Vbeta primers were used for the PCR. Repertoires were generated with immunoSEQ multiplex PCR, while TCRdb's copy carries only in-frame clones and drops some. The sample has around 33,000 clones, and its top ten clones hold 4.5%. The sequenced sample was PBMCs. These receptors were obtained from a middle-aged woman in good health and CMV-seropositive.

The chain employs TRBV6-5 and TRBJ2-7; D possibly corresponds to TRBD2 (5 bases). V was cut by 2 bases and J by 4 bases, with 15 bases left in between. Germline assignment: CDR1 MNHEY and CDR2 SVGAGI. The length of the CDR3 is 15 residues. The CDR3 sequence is CASSYLALGGYEQYF. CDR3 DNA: TGTGCCAGCAGTTACCTGGCGCTAGGCGGGTACGAGCAGTACTTC.

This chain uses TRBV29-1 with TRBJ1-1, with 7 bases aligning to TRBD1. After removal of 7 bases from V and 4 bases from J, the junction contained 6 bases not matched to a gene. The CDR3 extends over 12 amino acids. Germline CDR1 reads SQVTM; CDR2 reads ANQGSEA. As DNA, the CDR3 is TGCAGCGCCAGGGGGATCATCACTGAAGCTTTCTTT. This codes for CSARGIITEAFF.

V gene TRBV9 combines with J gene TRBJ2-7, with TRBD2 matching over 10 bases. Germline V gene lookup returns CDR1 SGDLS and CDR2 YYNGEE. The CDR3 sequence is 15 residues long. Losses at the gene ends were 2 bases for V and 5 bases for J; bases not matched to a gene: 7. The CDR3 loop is CASSVQAGGPHEQYF. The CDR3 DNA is TGTGCCAGCAGCGTTCAAGCGGGAGGGCCCCACGAGCAGTACTTC.

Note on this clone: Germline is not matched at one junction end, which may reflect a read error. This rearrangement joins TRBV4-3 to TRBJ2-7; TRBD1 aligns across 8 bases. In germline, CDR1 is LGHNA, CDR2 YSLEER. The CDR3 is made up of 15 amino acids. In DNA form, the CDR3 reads TGCGCCAGCAGCCCGCTGGCAGGGGGCGCCTACGAGCAGTACTTT. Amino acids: CASSPLAGGAYEQYF.

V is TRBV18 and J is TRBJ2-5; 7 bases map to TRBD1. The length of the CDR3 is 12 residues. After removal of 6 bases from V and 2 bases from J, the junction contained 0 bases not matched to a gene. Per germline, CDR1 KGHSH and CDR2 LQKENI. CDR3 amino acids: CASSDRQETQYF. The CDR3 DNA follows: TGTGCCAGCTCGGACAGGCAAGAGACCCAGTACTTC.

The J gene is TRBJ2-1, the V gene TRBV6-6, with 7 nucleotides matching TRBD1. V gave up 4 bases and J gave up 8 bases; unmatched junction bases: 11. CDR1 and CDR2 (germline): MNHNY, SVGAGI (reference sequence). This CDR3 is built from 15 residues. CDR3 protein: CASSFARRGQDEQFF. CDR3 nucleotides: TGTGCCAGCAGTTTCGCTAGAAGAGGACAGGATGAGCAGTTCTTC.

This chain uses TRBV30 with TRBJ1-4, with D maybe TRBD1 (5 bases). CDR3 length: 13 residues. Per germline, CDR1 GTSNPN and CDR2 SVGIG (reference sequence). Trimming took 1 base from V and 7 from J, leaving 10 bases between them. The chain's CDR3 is CAWSGQGSEKLFF. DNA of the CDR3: TGTGCCTGGAGTGGGCAGGGTAGTGAAAAACTGTTTTTT.

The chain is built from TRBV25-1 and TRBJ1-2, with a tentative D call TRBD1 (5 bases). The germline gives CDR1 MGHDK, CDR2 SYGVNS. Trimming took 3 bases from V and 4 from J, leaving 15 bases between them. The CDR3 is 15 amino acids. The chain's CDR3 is CASSDGGAEFYGYTF. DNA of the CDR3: TGTGCCAGCAGTGATGGAGGGGCCGAATTCTATGGCTACACCTTC.

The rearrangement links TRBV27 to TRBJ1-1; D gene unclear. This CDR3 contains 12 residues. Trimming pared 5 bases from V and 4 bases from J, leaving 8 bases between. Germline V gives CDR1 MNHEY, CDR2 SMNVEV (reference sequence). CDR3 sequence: CASSGLGTEAFF. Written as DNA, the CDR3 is TGTGCCAGCAGTGGGCTGGGCACTGAAGCTTTCTTT.

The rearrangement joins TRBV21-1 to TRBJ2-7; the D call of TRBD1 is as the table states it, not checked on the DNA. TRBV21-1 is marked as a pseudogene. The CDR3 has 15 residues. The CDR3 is CASSKGTGGVYEQYF. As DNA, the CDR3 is TGTGCCAGCAGCAAAGGGACAGGGGGCGTCTACGAGCAGTACTTC.

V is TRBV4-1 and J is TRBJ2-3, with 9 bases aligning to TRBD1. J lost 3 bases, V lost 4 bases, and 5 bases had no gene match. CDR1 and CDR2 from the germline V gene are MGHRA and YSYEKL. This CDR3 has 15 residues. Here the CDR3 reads CASSPGTGPTDTQYF. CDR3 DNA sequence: TGCGCCAGCAGCCCTGGGACAGGGCCTACAGATACGCAGTATTTT.

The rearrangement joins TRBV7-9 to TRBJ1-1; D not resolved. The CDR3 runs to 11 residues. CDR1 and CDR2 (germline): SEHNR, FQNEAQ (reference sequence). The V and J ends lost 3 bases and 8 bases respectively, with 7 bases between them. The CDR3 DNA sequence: TGTGCCAGCAGCTTCCGTTCCGAAGCTTTCTTT. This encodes CASSFRSEAFF.

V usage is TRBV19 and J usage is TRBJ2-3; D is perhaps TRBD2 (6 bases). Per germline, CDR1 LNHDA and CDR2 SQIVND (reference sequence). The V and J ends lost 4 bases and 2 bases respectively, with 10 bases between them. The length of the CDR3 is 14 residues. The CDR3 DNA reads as TGTGCCAGTAGTACGGGACTGAACACAGATACGCAGTATTTT. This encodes CASSTGLNTDTQYF.

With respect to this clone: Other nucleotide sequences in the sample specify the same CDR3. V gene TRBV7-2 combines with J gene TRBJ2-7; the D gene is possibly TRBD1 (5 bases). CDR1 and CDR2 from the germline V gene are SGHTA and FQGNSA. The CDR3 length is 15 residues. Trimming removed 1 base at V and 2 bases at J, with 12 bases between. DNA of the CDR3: TGTGCCAGCAGCTTAGTGGGAAGGGGCACCTACGAGCAGTACTTC. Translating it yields CASSLVGRGTYEQYF.

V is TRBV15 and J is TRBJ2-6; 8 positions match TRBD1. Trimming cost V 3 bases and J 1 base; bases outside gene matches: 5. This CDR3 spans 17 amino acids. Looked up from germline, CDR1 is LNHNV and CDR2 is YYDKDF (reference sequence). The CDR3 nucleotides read TGTGCCACCAGCAGGGACAGGGTGGGGTCTGGGGCCAACGTCCTGACTTTC. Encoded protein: CATSRDRVGSGANVLTF. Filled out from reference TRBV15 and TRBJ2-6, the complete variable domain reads DAMVIQNPRYQVTQFGKPVTLSCSQTLNHNVMYWYQQKSSQAPKLLFHYYDKDFNNEADTPDNFQSRRPNTSFCFLDIRSPGLGDTAMYLCATSRDRVGSGANVLTFGAGSRLTVL.

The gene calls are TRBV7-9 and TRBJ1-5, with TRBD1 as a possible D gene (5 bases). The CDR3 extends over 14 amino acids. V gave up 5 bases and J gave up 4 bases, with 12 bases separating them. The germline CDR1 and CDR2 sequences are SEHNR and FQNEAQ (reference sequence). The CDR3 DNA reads TGTGCCAGCAGCCCAAGGGGTGGAAATCAGCCCCAGCATTTT. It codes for CASSPRGGNQPQHF.

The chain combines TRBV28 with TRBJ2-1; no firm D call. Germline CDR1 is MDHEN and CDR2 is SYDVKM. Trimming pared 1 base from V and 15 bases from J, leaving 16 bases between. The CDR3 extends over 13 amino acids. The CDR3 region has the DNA TGTGCCAGCAGTTTATCAGTGTCTCTCGGGTGGTTCTTC. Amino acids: CASSLSVSLGWFF.

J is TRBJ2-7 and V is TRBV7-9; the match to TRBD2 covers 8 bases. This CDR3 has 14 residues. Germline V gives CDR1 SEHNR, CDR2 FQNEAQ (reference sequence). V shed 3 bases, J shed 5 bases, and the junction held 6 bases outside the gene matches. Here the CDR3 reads CASSFSGGSDEQYF. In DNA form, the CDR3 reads TGTGCCAGCAGCTTCAGCGGGGGTAGCGACGAGCAGTACTTC.

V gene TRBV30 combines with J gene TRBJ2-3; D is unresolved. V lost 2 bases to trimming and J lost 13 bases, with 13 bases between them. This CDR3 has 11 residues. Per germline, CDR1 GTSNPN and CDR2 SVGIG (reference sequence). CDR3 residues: CAWSPNLNKYF. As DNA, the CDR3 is TGTGCCTGGAGTCCGAACTTGAATAAGTATTTT.

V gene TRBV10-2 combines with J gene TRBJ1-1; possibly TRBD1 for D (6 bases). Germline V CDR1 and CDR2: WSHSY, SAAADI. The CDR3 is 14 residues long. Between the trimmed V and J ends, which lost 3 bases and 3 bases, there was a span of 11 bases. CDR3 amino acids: CASSEQGSDTEAFF. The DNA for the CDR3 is TGCGCCAGCAGTGAACAGGGTAGCGACACTGAAGCTTTCTTT.